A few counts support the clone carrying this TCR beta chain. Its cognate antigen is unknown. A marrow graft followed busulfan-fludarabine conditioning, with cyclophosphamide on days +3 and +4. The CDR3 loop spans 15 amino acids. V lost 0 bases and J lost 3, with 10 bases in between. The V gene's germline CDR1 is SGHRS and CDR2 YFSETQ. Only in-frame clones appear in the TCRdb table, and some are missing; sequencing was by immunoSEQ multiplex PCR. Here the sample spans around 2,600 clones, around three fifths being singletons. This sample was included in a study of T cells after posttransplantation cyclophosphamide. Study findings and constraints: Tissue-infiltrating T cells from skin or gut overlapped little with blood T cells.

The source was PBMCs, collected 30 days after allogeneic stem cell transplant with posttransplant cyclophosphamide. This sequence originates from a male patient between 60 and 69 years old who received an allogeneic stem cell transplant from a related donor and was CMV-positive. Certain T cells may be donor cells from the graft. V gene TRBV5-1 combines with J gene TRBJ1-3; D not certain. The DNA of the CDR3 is TGCGCCAGCAGCTTGGGGCCCCGGGATGGAAACACCATATATTTT. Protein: CASSLGPRDGNTIYF.